Following are 27 T cell receptor beta chains from one sample sequenced in a study of a mutant IDH1 vaccine in newly diagnosed glioma. TCRdb's table, derived via immunoSEQ multiplex PCR, lists solely in-frame clones and lacks some. The data contain 85,000 to 100,000 clones, roughly 80% of them singletons. Indicated time point: baseline, week 1 (first vaccination visit). Indicated treatment: pre-vaccination baseline after standard-of-care therapy. Material: PBMCs, obtained from a glioma patient treated with radiotherapy, temozolomide or both. Receptors originate from a woman aged 45 to 65 with glioma.

V and J are TRBV11-2 and TRBJ1-1; no reliable D call. The CDR3 runs 12 residues. Germline V gene lookup returns CDR1 SGHAT and CDR2 FQNNGV. V was cut by 0 bases and J by 5 bases, with 4 bases left in between. The CDR3 region is CASSLDRTEAFF. In DNA, the CDR3 is TGTGCCAGCAGCTTAGACAGGACTGAAGCTTTCTTT.

The gene calls are TRBV9 and TRBJ2-3; no reliable D call. This CDR3 region has 11 residues. The V and J ends lost 3 bases and 5 bases respectively, with 4 bases between them. Germline V gives CDR1 SGDLS, CDR2 YYNGEE. The chain's CDR3 is CASSAIDTQYF. In nucleotides, the CDR3 is TGTGCCAGCAGCGCGATAGATACGCAGTATTTT.

This sequence joins TRBV11-2 and TRBJ2-7, with D possibly matching TRBD1 (5 bases). V was cut by 1 base and J by 0 bases, with 10 bases left in between. CDR3 length: 15 amino acids. Germline CDR1 SGHAT, CDR2 FQNNGV. CDR3 coding DNA: TGTGCCAGCAGCTTAGTGGGCAGGGCCTCCTACGAGCAGTACTTC. It translates to CASSLVGRASYEQYF.

The chain links TRBV19 to TRBJ1-6; D is uncertain. The CDR3 covers 16 residues. Germline V CDR1 and CDR2: LNHDA, SQIVND (reference sequence). V lost 1 base and J 7 bases, leaving 14 bases between the germline ends. Here the CDR3 DNA reads TGTGCCAGTAGTATAGGGCAATGGGCAGAGAATTCACCCCTCCACTTT. As protein: CASSIGQWAENSPLHF. The full variable domain, in which reference TRBV19 and TRBJ1-6 provide the parts outside the CDR3, is DGGITQSPKYLFRKEGQNVTLSCEQNLNHDAMYWYRQDPGQGLRLIYYSQIVNDFQKGDIAEGYSVSREKKESFPLTVTSAQKNPTAFYLCASSIGQWAENSPLHFGNGTRLTVT.

V gene TRBV18 combines with J gene TRBJ2-5, with D maybe TRBD2 (6 bases). Trimming took off 0 bases at V and 7 bases at J, with 15 bases between the two ends. The CDR3 is made up of 15 amino acids. CDR1 and CDR2 (germline): KGHSH, LQKENI. The CDR3 nucleotides read TGTGCCAGCTCACCACCTGCGGGACCCGGTTTGACCCAGTACTTC. Its translation: CASSPPAGPGLTQYF. The full variable domain, rest sourced from reference TRBV18 and TRBJ2-5, is NAGVMQNPRHLVRRRGQEARLRCSPMKGHSHVYWYRQLPEEGLKFMVYLQKENIIDESGMPKERFSAEFPKEGPSILRIQQVVRGDSAAYFCASSPPAGPGLTQYFGPGTRLLVL.

This rearrangement joins TRBV7-9 to TRBJ2-7; TRBD2 agrees at 13 bases. The J segment lost 11 bases and the V segment lost 5 bases, leaving 3 bases of the junction unmatched. Germline V gene sequence: CDR1 SEHNR, CDR2 FQNEAQ (reference sequence). The CDR3 is 12 amino acids. The CDR3 is CASSPGLAGKYF. The DNA of the CDR3 is TGTGCCAGCAGCCCGGGACTAGCGGGGAAGTACTTC.

The rearrangement uses TRBV7-2 and TRBJ2-7, with unresolved D. The CDR3 is 16 residues long. Germline V CDR1 and CDR2: SGHTA, FQGNSA. Trimming removed 5 bases from V and 6 bases from J, with 23 bases in between. In nucleotides, the CDR3 is TGTGCCAGCAGCCCTGACTTGACAAGCCCCCCGGGCGAGCAGTACTTC. Translating gives CASSPDLTSPPGEQYF.

V and J are TRBV5-8 and TRBJ1-4; D unresolved. Trimming cost V 4 bases and J 0 bases, with 13 bases left between them. The CDR3 covers 16 residues. Germline V gene data show CDR1 as SGHTS and CDR2 as YDEGEE. The CDR3 here is CASSLGSLATNEKLFF. CDR3 bases: TGTGCCAGCAGCCTAGGCTCGCTCGCAACTAATGAAAAACTGTTTTTT. The entire variable domain, with the rest obtained from reference TRBV5-8 and TRBJ1-4, is as follows: EAGVTQSPTHLIKTRGQQATLRCSPISGHTSVYWYQQALGLGLQFLLWYDEGEERNRGNFPPRFSGRQFPNYSSELNVNALELEDSALYLCASSLGSLATNEKLFFGSGTQLSVL.

The rearrangement uses TRBV19 and TRBJ1-1; D unclear. This CDR3 region has 14 residues. From germline, CDR1 is LNHDA and CDR2 SQIVND (reference sequence). The ends were cut back, 5 bases at V and 7 bases at J, with 17 bases in the middle. CDR3 sequence: CASSPHFTGLEAFF. DNA of the CDR3: TGTGCCAGTAGTCCCCATTTTACCGGGCTTGAAGCTTTCTTT.

The V gene is TRBV7-9, the J gene TRBJ2-7; possible D gene TRBD2, 5 bases. The CDR3 runs 11 residues. The V gene lost 6 bases and the J gene lost 11 bases, with 14 bases spanning the gap. Germline lookup yields CDR1 SEHNR and CDR2 FQNEAQ (reference sequence). This chain's CDR3 is CASSPELEEYF. DNA for the CDR3: TGTGCCAGCAGTCCGGAACTAGAGGAGTACTTC.

The rearrangement links TRBV6-6 to TRBJ1-6; D gene ambiguous. The V gene lost 4 bases and the J gene lost 9 bases, with 19 bases spanning the gap. The CDR3 has 16 residues. Germline CDR1 MNHNY, CDR2 SVGAGI (reference sequence). CDR3 sequence reads: CASSFPSYEGSSPLHF. The CDR3 DNA reads TGTGCCAGCAGTTTCCCCAGTTATGAGGGAAGTTCACCCCTCCACTTT.

J is TRBJ2-7 and V is TRBV10-1; D ambiguous. The CDR3 sequence is 12 residues long. Germline loops: CDR1 WNHNN, CDR2 SYGVQD (reference sequence). The V and J ends lost 0 bases and 2 bases respectively, with 2 bases between them. In nucleotides, the CDR3 is TGCGCCAGCAGTGAGTCCACCTACGAGCAGTACTTC. Translating it yields CASSESTYEQYF.

V is TRBV7-9 and J is TRBJ1-1, with unresolved D. Trimming pared 0 bases from V and 2 bases from J, leaving 7 bases between. CDR3 length equals 14 residues. CDR1 is SEHNR, CDR2 FQNEAQ, per germline (reference sequence). The CDR3 here is CASSLAGLNTEAFF. The CDR3 DNA reads TGTGCCAGCAGCTTAGCCGGACTTAACACTGAAGCTTTCTTT.

The chain couples TRBV14 to TRBJ1-2; 8 bases match TRBD1. The CDR3 is made up of 15 amino acids. With 1 base clipped from V and 4 bases from J, the junction kept 5 bases outside the gene matches. Germline V gene sequence: CDR1 SGHDN, CDR2 FVKESK. CDR3 nucleotides: TGTGCCAGCAGCCAAGGGACAGGGATAGGCTATGGCTACACCTTC. It encodes CASSQGTGIGYGYTF.

For this clone: This CDR3 is missing its conserved last phenylalanine or tryptophan, likely due to a read error. This chain connects TRBV6-1 to TRBJ1-5; D unresolved. The V gene's germline CDR1 is MNHNS and CDR2 SASEGT. V was clipped by 9 bases and J by 0 bases, with 15 bases between them. This CDR3 has 15 residues. DNA for the CDR3: TGTGCCAGTTACGAAGGAGATAATAGCAATCAGCCCCAGCATCTT. Translating it yields CASYEGDNSNQPQHL.

This sequence joins TRBV30 and TRBJ2-2; TRBD1 aligns across 7 bases. The V segment lost 3 bases and the J segment 0 bases; nucleotides outside the gene matches: 4. This CDR3 spans 15 amino acids. CDR1 is GTSNPN and CDR2 is SVGIG in the germline V gene (reference sequence). This chain's CDR3 is CAWRGGKTNTGELFF. The CDR3 DNA reads TGTGCCTGGAGAGGGGGCAAAACGAACACCGGGGAGCTGTTTTTT. The whole variable domain, filled in from reference TRBV30 and TRBJ2-2, reads SQTIHQWPATLVQPVGSPLSLECTVEGTSNPNLYWYRQAAGRGLQLLFYSVGIGQISSEVPQNLSASRPQDRQFILSSKKLLLSDSGFYLCAWRGGKTNTGELFFGEGSRLTVL.

This clone came up a few times. The chain is built from TRBV9 and TRBJ1-1, with no clear D. The germline V gene encodes CDR1 SGDLS and CDR2 YYNGEE. The length of the CDR3 is 13 residues. Trimming took off 0 bases at V and 4 bases at J, with 7 bases between the two ends. The CDR3 nucleotides read TGTGCCAGCAGCGTAGCGGGGAGCACTGAAGCTTTCTTT. Amino acids: CASSVAGSTEAFF.

The chain has TRBV7-9 and TRBJ2-7; 9 bases line up with TRBD1. The CDR3 is 16 amino acids. J gave up 0 bases and V 4 bases, and 7 bases lay outside the gene matches. Germline CDR1 reads SEHNR; CDR2 reads FQNEAQ (reference sequence). CDR3 sequence reads: CASSSTGGFASYEQYF. The CDR3 DNA follows: TGTGCCAGCAGCTCCACAGGGGGCTTCGCCTCCTACGAGCAGTACTTC.

The chain joins TRBV10-2 to TRBJ1-6, with D possibly being TRBD1 (6 bases). The length of the CDR3 is 15 residues. Trimming took off 6 bases at V and 8 bases at J, with 17 bases between the two ends. The V gene's germline CDR1 is WSHSY and CDR2 SAAADI. CDR3 sequence reads: CASRLRAAGDSPLHF. The DNA of the CDR3 is TGCGCCAGCAGACTGAGGGCCGCAGGGGATTCACCCCTCCACTTT.

The CDR3 protein is CASSQWGEAAGNTIYF. CDR3 in DNA: TGCGCCAGCAGCCAGTGGGGGGAGGCTGCTGGAAACACCATATATTTT. V and J are TRBV4-3 and TRBJ1-3, with D maybe TRBD1 (5 bases). V was pared by 3 bases and J by 2 bases, with 14 bases between. Germline V CDR1 and CDR2: LGHNA, YSLEER. CDR3 size: 16 residues.

Details on this clone: One junction end disagrees with the germline gene, perhaps due to a read error. This chain links TRBV10-1 with TRBJ2-2, with 7 bases fitting TRBD1. Per the germline V gene, CDR1 is WNHNN and CDR2 is SYGVQD (reference sequence). This CDR3 spans 15 amino acids. As DNA, the CDR3 is TGCGCCAGCAGCGAATTGACAGGGAACCCCGGGGAGCTGTTTTTT. This gives the protein CASSELTGNPGELFF.

The rearrangement links TRBV5-4 to TRBJ1-1; possibly TRBD1 for D (6 bases). The CDR3 sequence is 15 residues long. Looked up from germline, CDR1 is SGHNT and CDR2 is YYREEE (reference sequence). V lost 3 bases and J lost 0, with 12 bases in between. CDR3 amino acids: CASSSRGGMNTEAFF. CDR3 in DNA: TGTGCCAGCAGCTCGAGGGGGGGTATGAACACTGAAGCTTTCTTT.

J is TRBJ1-1 and V is TRBV27, with D perhaps TRBD1 (6 bases). CDR1 MNHEY and CDR2 SMNVEV come from the germline V gene (reference sequence). Trimming stripped 0 bases from V and 0 bases from J, with 14 bases between. This CDR3 contains 17 residues. DNA for the CDR3: TGTGCCAGCAGTTTATCTCAGGGGTTCGGGATGAACACTGAAGCTTTCTTT. This gives the protein CASSLSQGFGMNTEAFF.

This sequence joins TRBV18 and TRBJ1-5; a possible D gene is TRBD1 (6 bases). This CDR3 spans 13 amino acids. In germline, CDR1 is KGHSH, CDR2 LQKENI. Trimming took off 4 bases at V and 4 bases at J, with 8 bases between the two ends. CDR3 region: CASSRGPNQPQHF. CDR3 coding DNA: TGTGCCAGCTCACGGGGGCCTAATCAGCCCCAGCATTTT.

The chain couples TRBV7-8 to TRBJ2-5; D tentatively reads TRBD1 or TRBD2 (5 bases each). The CDR3 covers 14 residues. Trimming cost V 1 base and J 5 bases, with 11 bases left between them. Germline-derived CDR1 and CDR2 are SGHVS and FQNEAQ. CDR3 sequence (DNA): TGTGCCAGCAGCTTAGACCTATGGGGGGAGACCCAGTACTTC. Protein product: CASSLDLWGETQYF. Full variable domain (remainder filled in from reference TRBV7-8 and TRBJ2-5): GAGVSQSPRYKVAKRGQDVALRCDPISGHVSLFWYQQALGQGPEFLTYFQNEAQLDKSGLPSDRFFAERPEGSVSTLKIQRTQQEDSAVYLCASSLDLWGETQYFGPGTRLLVL.

The genes are TRBV20-1 and TRBJ2-4, with no clear D. In germline, CDR1 is DFQATT, CDR2 SNEGSKA (reference sequence). Between the trimmed V and J ends, which lost 6 bases and 4 bases, there was a span of 4 bases. The CDR3 spans 10 residues. CDR3 residues: CSARKNIQYF. The DNA of the CDR3 is TGCAGTGCCCGAAAAAACATTCAGTACTTC.

The chain combines TRBV10-3 with TRBJ2-7; 7 bases line up with TRBD2. V lost 10 bases, J lost 5 bases, and 14 bases stayed unmatched. The CDR3 consists of 14 residues. Germline values: CDR1 ENHRY, CDR2 SYGVKD. CDR3 in DNA: TGTGCCAGCGGCCATTTCCGGGGGAGGGACGAGCAGTACTTC. Residues: CASGHFRGRDEQYF.